The present T cell receptor (beta chain) was sequenced within a study of identical twins' blood T cells. Study-wide background: Roughly 51 million reads covered roughly six alpha-chain and roughly six beta-chain libraries.

Donors were six healthy women in three monozygous twin pairs. This clonotype has a handful of counts. The V and J ends lost 3 bases and 5 bases respectively, with 13 bases between them. Germline-derived CDR1 and CDR2 are SQVTM and ANQGSEA. CDR3 length: 13 amino acids. TCRdb recomputed calls from the 5' RACE reads with MiXCR, one row per CDR3 protein. This table holds 350,000 to 400,000 distinct CDR3 sequences, roughly 28% found once. This TCR came from a woman aged 18 to 50 in good health. This chain uses TRBV29-1 with TRBJ1-1; no reliable D call. Sequencing input: PBMCs. CDR3 nucleotides: TGCAGCGTTGAGCGGGATCTAGGGACTGAAGCTTTCTTT. Its translation: CSVERDLGTEAFF. Complete variable domain (other parts from reference TRBV29-1 and TRBJ1-1): SAVISQKPSRDICQRGTSLTIQCQVDSQVTMMFWYRQQPGQSLTLIATANQGSEATYESGFVIDKFPISRPNLTFSTLTVSNMSPEDSSIYLCSVERDLGTEAFFGQGTRLTVV.